The clone carrying this T cell receptor beta chain appeared a few times. Its antigen is still unknown. V trimming: 2 bases; J trimming: 7 bases; junction bases outside the gene matches: 7. The CDR3 is made up of 15 amino acids. In germline, CDR1 is SGHRS, CDR2 YFSETQ. Sequencing targeted expressed TCRB transcripts, as all isolated RNA had been reverse transcribed. The protocol was immunoSEQ multiplex PCR, while the TCRdb copy is restricted to in-frame clones and leaves out a portion. The profile shows approximately 250,000 clones, 9.6% of them singletons. This entry belongs to a study of beta chain features in type 1 diabetes. Study-level results: Still unanswered here is whether HLA type influences TCRB rearrangement. All four CD4+ subsets from Type 1 diabetes patients carried moderately but significantly shorter TCRB CDR3s. A pattern of fewer insertions and more deletions at VDJ junctions was seen in type 1 diabetes patients.

The sample consisted of naive CD4+ T cells from blood. The J gene is TRBJ2-1, the V gene TRBV5-1, with 9 positions matching TRBD2. The sequence was collected from a woman aged 18-35 years in good health. This chain's CDR3 is CASSFLSGGTNEQFF. In nucleotides, the CDR3 is TGCGCCAGCAGCTTCCTTAGCGGGGGAACGAATGAGCAGTTCTTC.